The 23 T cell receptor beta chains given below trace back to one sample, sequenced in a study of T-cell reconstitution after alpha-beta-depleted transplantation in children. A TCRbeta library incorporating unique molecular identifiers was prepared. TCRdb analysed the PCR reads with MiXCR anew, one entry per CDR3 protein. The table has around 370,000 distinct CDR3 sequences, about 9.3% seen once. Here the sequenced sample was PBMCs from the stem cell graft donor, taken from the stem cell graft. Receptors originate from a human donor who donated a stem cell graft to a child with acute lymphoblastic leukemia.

This CDR3 reads CASSFSRQASNSPLHF. For the CDR3, the DNA is TGTGCCAGCAGTTTCTCCAGACAGGCCTCGAATTCACCCCTCCACTTT. The chain carries TRBV27 and TRBJ1-6; weak D call: TRBD1 (6 bases). CDR1 is MNHEY, CDR2 SMNVEV, per germline (reference sequence). The CDR3 has 16 residues. The V end lost 3 bases, the J end lost 7 bases, and 16 bases lay between the germline ends.

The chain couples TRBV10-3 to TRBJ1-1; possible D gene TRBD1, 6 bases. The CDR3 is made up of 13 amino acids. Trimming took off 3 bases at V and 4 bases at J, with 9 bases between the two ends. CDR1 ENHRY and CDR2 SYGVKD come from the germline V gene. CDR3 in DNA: TGTGCCATCAGTGAACGCAGGGGCACTGAAGCTTTCTTT. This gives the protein CAISERRGTEAFF.

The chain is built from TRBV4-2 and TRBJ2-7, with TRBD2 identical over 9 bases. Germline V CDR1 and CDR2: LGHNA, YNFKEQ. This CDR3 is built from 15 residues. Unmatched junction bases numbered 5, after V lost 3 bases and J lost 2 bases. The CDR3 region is CASSHGLASAYEQYF. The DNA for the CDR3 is TGTGCCAGCAGCCACGGACTAGCGTCCGCCTACGAGCAGTACTTC.

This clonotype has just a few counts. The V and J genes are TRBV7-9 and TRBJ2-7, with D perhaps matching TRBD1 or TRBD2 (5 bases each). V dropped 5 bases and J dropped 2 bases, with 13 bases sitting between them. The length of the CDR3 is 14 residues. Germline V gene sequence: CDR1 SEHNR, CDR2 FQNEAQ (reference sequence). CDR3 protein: CASSLRGLPYEQYF. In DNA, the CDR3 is TGTGCCAGCAGCCTCCGGGGCCTCCCCTACGAGCAGTACTTC.

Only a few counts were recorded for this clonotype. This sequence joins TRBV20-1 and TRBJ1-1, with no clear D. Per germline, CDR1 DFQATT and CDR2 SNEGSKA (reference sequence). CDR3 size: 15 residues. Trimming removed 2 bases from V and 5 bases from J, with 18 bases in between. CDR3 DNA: TGCAGTGCTAGAATTGGGGATTCCGCCAGTACTGAAGCTTTCTTT. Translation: CSARIGDSASTEAFF.

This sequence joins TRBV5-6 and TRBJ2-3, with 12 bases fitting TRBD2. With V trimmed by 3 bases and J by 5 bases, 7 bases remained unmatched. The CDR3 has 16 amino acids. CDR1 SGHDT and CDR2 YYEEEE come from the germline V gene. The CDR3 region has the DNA TGTGCCAGCAGCTCATCTAGCGGGAGGGCCATAGATACGCAGTATTTT. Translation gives CASSSSSGRAIDTQYF.

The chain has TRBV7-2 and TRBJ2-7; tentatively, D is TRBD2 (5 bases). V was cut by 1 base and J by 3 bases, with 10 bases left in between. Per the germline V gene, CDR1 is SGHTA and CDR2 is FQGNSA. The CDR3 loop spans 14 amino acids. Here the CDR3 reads CASSLDPAVYEQYF. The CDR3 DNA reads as TGTGCCAGCAGCTTAGACCCAGCGGTCTACGAGCAGTACTTC.

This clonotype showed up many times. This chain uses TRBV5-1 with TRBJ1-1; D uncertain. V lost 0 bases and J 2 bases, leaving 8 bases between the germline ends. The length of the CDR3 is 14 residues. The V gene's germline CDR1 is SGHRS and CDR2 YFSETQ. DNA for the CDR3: TGCGCCAGCAGCTTGGATCACGGAAACACTGAAGCTTTCTTT. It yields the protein CASSLDHGNTEAFF.

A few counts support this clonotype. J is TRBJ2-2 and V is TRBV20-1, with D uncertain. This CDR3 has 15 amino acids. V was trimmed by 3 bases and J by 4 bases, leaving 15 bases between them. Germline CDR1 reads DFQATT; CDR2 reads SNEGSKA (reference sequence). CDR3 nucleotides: TGCAGTGCTAGTTACGCCCAGATTGGCACCGGGGAGCTGTTTTTT. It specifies CSASYAQIGTGELFF.

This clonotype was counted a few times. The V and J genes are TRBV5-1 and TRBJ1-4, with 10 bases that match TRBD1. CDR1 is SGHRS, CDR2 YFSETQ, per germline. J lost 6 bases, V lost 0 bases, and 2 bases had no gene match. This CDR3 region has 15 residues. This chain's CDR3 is CASSLEGTGDEKLFF. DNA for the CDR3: TGCGCCAGCAGCTTGGAGGGGACAGGGGATGAAAAACTGTTTTTT.

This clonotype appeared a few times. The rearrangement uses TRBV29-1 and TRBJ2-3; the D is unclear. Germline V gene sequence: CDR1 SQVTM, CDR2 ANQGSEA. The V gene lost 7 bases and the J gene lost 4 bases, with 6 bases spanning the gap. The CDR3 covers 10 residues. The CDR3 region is CSAAADTQYF. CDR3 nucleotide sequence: TGCAGCGCGGCCGCAGATACGCAGTATTTT.

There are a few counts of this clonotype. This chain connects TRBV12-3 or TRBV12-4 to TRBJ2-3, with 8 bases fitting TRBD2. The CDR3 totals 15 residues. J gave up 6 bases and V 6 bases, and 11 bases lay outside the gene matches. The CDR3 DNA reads TGTGCCAGCAGAGAGCGGGAGTTACGGTTGGATACGCAGTATTTT. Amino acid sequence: CASRERELRLDTQYF.

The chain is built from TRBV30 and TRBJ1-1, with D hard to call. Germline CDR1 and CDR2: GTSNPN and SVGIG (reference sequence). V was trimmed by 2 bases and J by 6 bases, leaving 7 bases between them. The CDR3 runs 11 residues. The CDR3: CAWSQGSEAFF. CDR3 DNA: TGTGCCTGGAGTCAAGGGTCTGAAGCTTTCTTT.

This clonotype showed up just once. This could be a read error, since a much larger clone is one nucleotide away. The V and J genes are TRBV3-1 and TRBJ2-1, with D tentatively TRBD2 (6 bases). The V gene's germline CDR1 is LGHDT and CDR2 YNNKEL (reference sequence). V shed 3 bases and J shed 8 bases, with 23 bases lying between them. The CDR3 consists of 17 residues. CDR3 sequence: CASSQSDYSTVGDEQFF. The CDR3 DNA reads TGTGCCAGCAGCCAGTCGGACTACTCCACAGTGGGCGATGAGCAGTTCTTC.

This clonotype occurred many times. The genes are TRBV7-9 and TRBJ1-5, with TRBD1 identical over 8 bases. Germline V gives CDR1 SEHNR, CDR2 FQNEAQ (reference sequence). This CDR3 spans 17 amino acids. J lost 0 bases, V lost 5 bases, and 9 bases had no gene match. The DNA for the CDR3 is TGTGCCAGCAGCGCCAGTGGGACAGGCGATAGCAATCAGCCCCAGCATTTT. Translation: CASSASGTGDSNQPQHF.

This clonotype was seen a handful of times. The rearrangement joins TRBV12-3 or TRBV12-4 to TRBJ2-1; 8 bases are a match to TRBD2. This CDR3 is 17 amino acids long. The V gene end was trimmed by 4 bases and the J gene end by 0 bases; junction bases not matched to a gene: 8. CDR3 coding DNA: TGTGCCAGCAGTTCCCCCTCCGGGACTAGCTCCTACAATGAGCAGTTCTTC. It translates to CASSSPSGTSSYNEQFF.

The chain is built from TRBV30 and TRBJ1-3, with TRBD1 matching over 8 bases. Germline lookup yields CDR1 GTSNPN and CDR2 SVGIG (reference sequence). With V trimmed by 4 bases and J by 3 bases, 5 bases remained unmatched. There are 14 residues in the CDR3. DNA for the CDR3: TGTGCCTGGAACCAGGGGGCGATTGGAAACACCATATATTTT. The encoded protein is CAWNQGAIGNTIYF.

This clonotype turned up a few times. The DNA of the CDR3 is TGTGCCAGCAGTTACTCGATCACCAGGGGGGGCCCAGATACGCAGTATTTT. It codes for CASSYSITRGGPDTQYF. This sequence joins TRBV6-5 and TRBJ2-3; either TRBD1 or TRBD2 may fit D (7 bases each). The CDR3 consists of 17 residues. Germline V gene sequence: CDR1 MNHEY, CDR2 SVGAGI. Trimming cost V 0 bases and J 4 bases, with 17 bases left between them.

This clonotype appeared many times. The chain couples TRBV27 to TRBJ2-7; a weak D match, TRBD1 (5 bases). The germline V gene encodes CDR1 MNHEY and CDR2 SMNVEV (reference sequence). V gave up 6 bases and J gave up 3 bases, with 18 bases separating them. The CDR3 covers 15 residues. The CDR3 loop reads CASRPRALHIYEQYF. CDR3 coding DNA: TGTGCCAGCAGACCCAGGGCTCTCCATATCTACGAGCAGTACTTC.

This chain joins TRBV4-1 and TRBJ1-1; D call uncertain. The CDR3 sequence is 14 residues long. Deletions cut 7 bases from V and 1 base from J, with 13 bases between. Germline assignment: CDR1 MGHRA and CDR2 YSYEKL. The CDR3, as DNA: TGCGCCAGCACCGACGTTCGAAAGAACACTGAAGCTTTCTTT. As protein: CASTDVRKNTEAFF.

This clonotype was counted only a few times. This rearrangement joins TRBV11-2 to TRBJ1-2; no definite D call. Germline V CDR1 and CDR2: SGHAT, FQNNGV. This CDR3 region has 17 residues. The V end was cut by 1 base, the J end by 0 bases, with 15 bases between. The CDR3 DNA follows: TGTGCCAGCAGCTTAGTGGCCAGTGTATTAGCTAACTATGGCTACACCTTC. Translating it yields CASSLVASVLANYGYTF. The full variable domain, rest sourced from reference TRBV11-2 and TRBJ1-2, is EAGVAQSPRYKIIEKRQSVAFWCNPISGHATLYWYQQILGQGPKLLIQFQNNGVVDDSQLPKDRFSAERLKGVDSTLKIQPAKLEDSAVYLCASSLVASVLANYGYTFGSGTRLTVV.

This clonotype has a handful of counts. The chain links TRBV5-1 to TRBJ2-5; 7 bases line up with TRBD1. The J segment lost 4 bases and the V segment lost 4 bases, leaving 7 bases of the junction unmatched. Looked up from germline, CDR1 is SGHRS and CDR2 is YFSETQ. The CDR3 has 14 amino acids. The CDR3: CASSPGQLIETQYF. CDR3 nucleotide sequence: TGCGCCAGCAGCCCGGGACAGCTCATAGAGACCCAGTACTTC.

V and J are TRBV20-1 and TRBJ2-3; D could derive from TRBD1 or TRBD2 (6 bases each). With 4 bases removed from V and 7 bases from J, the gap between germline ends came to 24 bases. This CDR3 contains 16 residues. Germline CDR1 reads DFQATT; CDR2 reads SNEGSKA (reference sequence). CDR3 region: CSAIGGRGLLDNTQYF. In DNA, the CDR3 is TGCAGTGCTATCGGGGGTCGGGGGCTTTTAGATAATACGCAGTATTTT.